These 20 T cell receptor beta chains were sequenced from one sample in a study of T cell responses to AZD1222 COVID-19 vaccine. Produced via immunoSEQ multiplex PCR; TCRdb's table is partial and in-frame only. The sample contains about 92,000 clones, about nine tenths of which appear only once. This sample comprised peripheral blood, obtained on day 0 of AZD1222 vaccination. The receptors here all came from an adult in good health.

The CDR3 region has the DNA TGCAGCGCTCTGAGGTCGGAACATGGCTACACCTTC. It is translated as CSALRSEHGYTF. The chain uses TRBV29-1 and TRBJ1-2, with unresolved D. CDR3 length equals 12 residues. Germline CDR1 SQVTM, CDR2 ANQGSEA. Trimming took 7 bases from V and 6 from J, leaving 15 bases between them.

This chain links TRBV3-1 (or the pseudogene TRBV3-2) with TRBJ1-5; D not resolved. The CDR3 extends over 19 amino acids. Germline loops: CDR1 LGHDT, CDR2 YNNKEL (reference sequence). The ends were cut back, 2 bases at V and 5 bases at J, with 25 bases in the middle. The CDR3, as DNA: TGTGCCAGCAGCCAATGGCCCACCCCCGGACCCGGCGGCTATCAGCCCCAGCATTTT. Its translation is CASSQWPTPGPGGYQPQHF.

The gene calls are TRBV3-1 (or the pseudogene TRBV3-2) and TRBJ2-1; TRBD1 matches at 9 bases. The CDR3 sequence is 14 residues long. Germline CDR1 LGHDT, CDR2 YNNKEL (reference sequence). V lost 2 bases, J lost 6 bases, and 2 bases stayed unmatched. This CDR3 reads CASSQPDRGNEQFF. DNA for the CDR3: TGTGCCAGCAGCCAACCGGACAGGGGCAATGAGCAGTTCTTC.

The CDR3 DNA follows: TGTGCCAGCAGTTCACCGGGACCCTCAAAGAACACTGAAGCTTTCTTT. Its translation: CASSSPGPSKNTEAFF. J is TRBJ1-1 and V is TRBV27, with a possible D match to TRBD1 (5 bases). V shed 4 bases and J shed 1 base, with 16 bases lying between them. Germline lookup yields CDR1 MNHEY and CDR2 SMNVEV (reference sequence). The CDR3 is 16 residues long.

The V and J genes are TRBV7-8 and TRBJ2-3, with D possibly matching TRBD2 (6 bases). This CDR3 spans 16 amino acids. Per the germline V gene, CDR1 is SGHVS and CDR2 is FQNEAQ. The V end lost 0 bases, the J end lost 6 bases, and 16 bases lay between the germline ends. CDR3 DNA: TGTGCCAGCAGCTTAGCATGGAGGGGTACTCCCGATACGCAGTATTTT. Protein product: CASSLAWRGTPDTQYF. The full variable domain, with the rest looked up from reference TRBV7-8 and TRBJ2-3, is GAGVSQSPRYKVAKRGQDVALRCDPISGHVSLFWYQQALGQGPEFLTYFQNEAQLDKSGLPSDRFFAERPEGSVSTLKIQRTQQEDSAVYLCASSLAWRGTPDTQYFGPGTRLTVL.

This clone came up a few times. CDR3 sequence: CASSLQGNTEAFF. Here the CDR3 DNA reads TGTGCCAGCTCACTACAGGGGAACACTGAAGCTTTCTTT. The V call is TRBV18, the J call TRBJ1-1; tentative D call: TRBD1 (6 bases). This CDR3 is 13 amino acids long. Germline V gene lookup returns CDR1 KGHSH and CDR2 LQKENI. V was clipped by 4 bases and J by 1 base, with 7 bases between them. Supplemented by reference TRBV18 and TRBJ1-1, the full variable domain reads NAGVMQNPRHLVRRRGQEARLRCSPMKGHSHVYWYRQLPEEGLKFMVYLQKENIIDESGMPKERFSAEFPKEGPSILRIQQVVRGDSAAYFCASSLQGNTEAFFGQGTRLTVV.

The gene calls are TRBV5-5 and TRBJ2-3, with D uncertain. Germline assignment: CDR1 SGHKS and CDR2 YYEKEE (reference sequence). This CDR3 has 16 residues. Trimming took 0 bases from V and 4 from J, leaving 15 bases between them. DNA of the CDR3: TGTGCCAGCAGCTTGGCCGGAGTTACCTCGTCAGATACGCAGTATTTT. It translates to CASSLAGVTSSDTQYF.

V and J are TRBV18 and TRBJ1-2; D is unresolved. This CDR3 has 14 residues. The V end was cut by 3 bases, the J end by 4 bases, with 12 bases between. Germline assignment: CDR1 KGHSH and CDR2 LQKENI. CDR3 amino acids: CASSPPAVGYGYTF. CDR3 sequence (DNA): TGTGCCAGCTCACCGCCCGCGGTAGGCTATGGCTACACCTTC.

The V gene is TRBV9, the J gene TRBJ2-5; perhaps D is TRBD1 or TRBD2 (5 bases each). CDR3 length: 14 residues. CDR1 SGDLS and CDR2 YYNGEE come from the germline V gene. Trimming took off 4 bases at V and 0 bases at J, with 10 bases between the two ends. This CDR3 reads CASSRDPYQETQYF. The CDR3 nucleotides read TGTGCCAGCAGCCGGGACCCGTACCAAGAGACCCAGTACTTC.

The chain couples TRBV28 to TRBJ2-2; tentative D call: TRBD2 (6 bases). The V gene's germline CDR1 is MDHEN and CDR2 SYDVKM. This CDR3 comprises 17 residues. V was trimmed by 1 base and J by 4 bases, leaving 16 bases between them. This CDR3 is CASSLLKVAAGTGELFF. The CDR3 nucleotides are TGTGCCAGCAGTTTATTGAAGGTAGCGGCGGGCACCGGGGAGCTGTTTTTT. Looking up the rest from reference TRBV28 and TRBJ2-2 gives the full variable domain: DVKVTQSSRYLVKRTGEKVFLECVQDMDHENMFWYRQDPGLGLRLIYFSYDVKMKEKGDIPEGYSVSREKKERFSLILESASTNQTSMYLCASSLLKVAAGTGELFFGEGSRLTVL.

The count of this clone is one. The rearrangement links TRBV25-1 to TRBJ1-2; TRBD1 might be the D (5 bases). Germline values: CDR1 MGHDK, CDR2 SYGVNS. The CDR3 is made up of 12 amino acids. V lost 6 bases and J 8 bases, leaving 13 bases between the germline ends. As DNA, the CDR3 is TGTGCCAGCAGGCGGCAGGGTCAAGGCTACACCTTC. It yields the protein CASRRQGQGYTF.

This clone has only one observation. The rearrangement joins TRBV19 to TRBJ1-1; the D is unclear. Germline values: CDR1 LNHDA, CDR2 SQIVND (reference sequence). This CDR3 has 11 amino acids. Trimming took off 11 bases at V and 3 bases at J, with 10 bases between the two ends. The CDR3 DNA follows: TGTGCCGGGAGACCGGACACTGAAGCTTTCTTT. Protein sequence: CAGRPDTEAFF.

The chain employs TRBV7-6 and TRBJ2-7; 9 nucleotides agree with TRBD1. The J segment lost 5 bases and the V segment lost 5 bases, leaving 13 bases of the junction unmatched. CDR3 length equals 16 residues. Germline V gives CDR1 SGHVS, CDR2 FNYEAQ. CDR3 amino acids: CASSPQTGTGYHEQYF. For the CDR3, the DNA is TGTGCCAGCAGCCCTCAAACCGGGACAGGGTACCACGAGCAGTACTTC.

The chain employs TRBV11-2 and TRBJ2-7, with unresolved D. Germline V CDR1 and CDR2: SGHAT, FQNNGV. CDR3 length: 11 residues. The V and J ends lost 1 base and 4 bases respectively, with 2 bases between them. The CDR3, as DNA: TGTGCCAGCAGCTTAGTTTACGAGCAGTACTTC. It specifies CASSLVYEQYF.

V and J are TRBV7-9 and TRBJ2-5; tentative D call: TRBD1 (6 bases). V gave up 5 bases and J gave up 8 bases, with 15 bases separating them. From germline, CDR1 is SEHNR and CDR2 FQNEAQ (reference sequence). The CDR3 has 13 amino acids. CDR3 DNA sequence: TGTGCCAGCAGCGGTGGGACACCTCGCACCCAGTACTTC. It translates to CASSGGTPRTQYF. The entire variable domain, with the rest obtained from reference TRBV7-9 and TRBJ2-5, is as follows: DTGVSQNPRHKITKRGQNVTFRCDPISEHNRLYWYRQTLGQGPEFLTYFQNEAQLEKSRLLSDRFSAERPKGSFSTLEIQRTEQGDSAMYLCASSGGTPRTQYFGPGTRLLVL.

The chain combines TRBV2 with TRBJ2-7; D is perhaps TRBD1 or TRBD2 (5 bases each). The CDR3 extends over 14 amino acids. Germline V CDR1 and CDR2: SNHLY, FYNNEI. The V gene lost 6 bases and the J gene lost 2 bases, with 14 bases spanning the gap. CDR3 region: CASRDTGTTYEQYF. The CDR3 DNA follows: TGTGCCAGCAGGGATACCGGGACCACCTACGAGCAGTACTTC.

The CDR3 protein is CASSIGTGGRNNEKLFF. The CDR3 nucleotides read TGTGCCAGCAGTATCGGGACAGGGGGGCGGAATAATGAAAAACTGTTTTTT. The V and J genes are TRBV27 and TRBJ1-4; 11 nucleotides align to TRBD1. The CDR3 is 17 residues long. Germline CDR1 reads MNHEY; CDR2 reads SMNVEV (reference sequence). With 5 bases clipped from V and 4 bases from J, the junction kept 9 bases outside the gene matches.

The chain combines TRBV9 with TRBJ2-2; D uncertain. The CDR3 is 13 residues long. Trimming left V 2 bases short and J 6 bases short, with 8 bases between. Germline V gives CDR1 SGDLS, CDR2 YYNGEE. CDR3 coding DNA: TGTGCCAGCAGCGTTAGGGTCCCCGGGGAGCTGTTTTTT. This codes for CASSVRVPGELFF.

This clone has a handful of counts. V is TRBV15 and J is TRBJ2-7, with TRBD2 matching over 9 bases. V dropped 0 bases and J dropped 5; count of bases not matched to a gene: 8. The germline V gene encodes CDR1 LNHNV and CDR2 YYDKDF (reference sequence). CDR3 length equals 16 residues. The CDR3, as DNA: TGTGCCACCAGCAGAGATGGTGATAGCGGGAGCGACGAGCAGTACTTC. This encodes CATSRDGDSGSDEQYF.

CDR3 amino acids: CASSLEAGGEKFYRTGELFF. The CDR3 DNA reads as TGTGCCAGCAGCTTAGAAGCGGGAGGCGAAAAGTTTTATAGAACCGGGGAGCTGTTTTTT. The gene calls are TRBV7-6 and TRBJ2-2, with TRBD2 identical over 9 bases. The trim removed 1 base at V and 5 bases at J, leaving 17 bases unmatched. Germline V lookup: CDR1 SGHVS, CDR2 FNYEAQ. The CDR3 is 20 amino acids.